This T cell receptor beta chain stems from a study of T-cell memory formation after mild COVID-19. General study points: Later expanders leaned CD4+, whereas clones that contracted between day 15 and 85 were balanced CD4/CD8. CD4+ contracting clones were mainly CM and EM; CD8+ ones, EMRA. The study detected some responding clones in pre-infection memory, suggesting cross-reactive memory joined.

CDR3 length: 19 residues. Per the germline V gene, CDR1 is SGHRS and CDR2 is YFSETQ. The V gene end was trimmed by 2 bases and the J gene end by 0 bases; junction bases not matched to a gene: 12. This clonotype appeared a few times. The antigen remains undetermined. 5'RACE, which relied on constant-segment primers, yielded TCR alpha and TCR beta cDNA libraries carrying sample barcodes and UMIs. MiXCR, run by TCRdb on the 5' RACE reads, gives a single entry per CDR3 protein. The sample yields roughly 560,000 distinct CDR3 sequences, about 20% seen once. This clonotype originated in an adult woman who had mild COVID-19 (a few samples of this study predate the infection). Cell type and time point are not known. Sequenced sample: PBMCs or a T cell subset sorted from them (not recorded which). This chain uses TRBV5-1 with TRBJ2-1; 9 positions agree with TRBD1. The CDR3 coding sequence is TGCGCCAGCAGCTTCCCCCCAGGAAGGGACAGGGCCTCCTACAATGAGCAGTTCTTC. It yields the protein CASSFPPGRDRASYNEQFF.